This T cell receptor (beta chain) comes out of a study of Tregs in tolerant kidney transplant recipients. Overall study context: Recipients received nonmyeloablative bone marrow transplants from related graft donors, with transient mixed chimerism.

General observations from the study: Activated donor B cell expansion appeared to reveal the most relevant donor-specific TCRbeta repertoire. Findings come from small patient numbers and require larger validation.

For this clone: The antigen is not known.

Sequencing was performed with immunoSEQ multiplex PCR; in TCRdb, only in-frame clones are kept and a portion is missing. The data hold 50,000 to 85,000 clones, with about nine tenths observed a single time. The CDR3 spans 15 residues. Trimming removed 1 base from V and 6 bases from J; junction bases left unmatched: 6. The germline V gene encodes CDR1 MDHEN and CDR2 SYDVKM. The receptor's source is a human donor who received a combined kidney and bone marrow transplant. The V gene is TRBV28, the J gene TRBJ1-2; 9 nucleotides align to TRBD1. The sequencing used CD8+ T cells from blood, collected before the transplant. CDR3 nucleotide sequence: TGTGCCAGCAGTTTATCCCCACAGGGGGCGAATGGCTACACCTTC. Protein: CASSLSPQGANGYTF.